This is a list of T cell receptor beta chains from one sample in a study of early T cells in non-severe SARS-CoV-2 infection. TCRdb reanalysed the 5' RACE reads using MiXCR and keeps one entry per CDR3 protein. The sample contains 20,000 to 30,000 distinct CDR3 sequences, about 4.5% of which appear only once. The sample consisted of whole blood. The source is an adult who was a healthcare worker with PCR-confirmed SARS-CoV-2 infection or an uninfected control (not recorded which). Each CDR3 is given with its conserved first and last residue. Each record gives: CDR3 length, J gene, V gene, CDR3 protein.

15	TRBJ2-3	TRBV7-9	CASSIGTFLTDTQYF
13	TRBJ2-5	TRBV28	CASSQTGQETQYF
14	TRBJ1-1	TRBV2	CASRGWAQNTEAFF
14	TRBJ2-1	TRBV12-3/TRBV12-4	CASSLAGPWNEQFF
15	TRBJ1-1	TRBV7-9	CASGPTGTGDTEAFF
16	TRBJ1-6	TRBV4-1	CASSPSGDRVNIPLHF
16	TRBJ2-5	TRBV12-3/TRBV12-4	CASSPTSGGIQETQYF
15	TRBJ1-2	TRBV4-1	CASSQAGGSNYGYTF
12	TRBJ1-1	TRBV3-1	CASSPGGDEAFF
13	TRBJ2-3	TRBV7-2	CASSRWLTDTQYF
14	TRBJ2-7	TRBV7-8	CASSLDRGLGEQYF
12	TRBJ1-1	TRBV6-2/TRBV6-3	CASNRVNTEAFF
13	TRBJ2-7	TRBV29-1	CSVVRDRDDEQYF
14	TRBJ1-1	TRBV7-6	CASSHGAEGTEAFF
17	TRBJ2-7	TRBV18	CASGGGGLAGGYYEQYF
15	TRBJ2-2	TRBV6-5	CASTTGGGSTGELFF
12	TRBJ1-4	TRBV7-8	CASSRGVKDEVF
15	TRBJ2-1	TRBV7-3	CASSATLTSRGEQFF
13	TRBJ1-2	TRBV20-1	CSAGQGNSDSYTF
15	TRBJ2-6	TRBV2	CASRGLHGGANVLTF
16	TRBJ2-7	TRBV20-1	CSARDPRARHTYEQYF
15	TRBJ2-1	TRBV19	CASRLTGTSVSEQFF
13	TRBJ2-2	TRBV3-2	CASSQGEVGELFF
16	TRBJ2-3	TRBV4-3	CASSPAPASGTDTQYF